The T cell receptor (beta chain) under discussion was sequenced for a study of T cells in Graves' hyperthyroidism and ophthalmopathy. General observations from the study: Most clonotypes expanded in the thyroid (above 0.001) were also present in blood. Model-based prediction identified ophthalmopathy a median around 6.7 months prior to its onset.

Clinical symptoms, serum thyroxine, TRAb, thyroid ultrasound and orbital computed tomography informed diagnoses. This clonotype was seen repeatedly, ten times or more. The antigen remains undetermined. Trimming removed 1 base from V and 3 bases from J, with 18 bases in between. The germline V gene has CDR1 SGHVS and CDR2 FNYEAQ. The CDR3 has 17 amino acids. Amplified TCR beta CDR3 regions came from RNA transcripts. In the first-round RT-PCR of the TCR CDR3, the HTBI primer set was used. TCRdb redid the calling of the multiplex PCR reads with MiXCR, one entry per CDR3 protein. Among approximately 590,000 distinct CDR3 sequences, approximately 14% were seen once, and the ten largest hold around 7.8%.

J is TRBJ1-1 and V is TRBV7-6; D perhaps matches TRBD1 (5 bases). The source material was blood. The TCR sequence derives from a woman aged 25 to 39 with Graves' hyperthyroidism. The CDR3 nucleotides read TGTGCCAGCAGCTTAGAGTCCCAGGGTTTGAAGTACACTGAAGCTTTCTTT. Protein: CASSLESQGLKYTEAFF. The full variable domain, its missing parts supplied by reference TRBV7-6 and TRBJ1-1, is GAGVSQSPRYKVTKRGQDVALRCDPISGHVSLYWYRQALGQGPEFLTYFNYEAQQDKSGLPNDRFSAERPEGSISTLTIQRTEQRDSAMYRCASSLESQGLKYTEAFFGQGTRLTVV.